The present T cell receptor beta chain was sequenced within a study of human T cells and chemical hapten exposure. Study background: In the approximately 25-week study, patients were dosed weekly with diphenylcyclopropenone on the scalp throughout. Alopecia areata, totalis and universalis patients, mostly female, were included. Slight volume differences across pooled libraries mainly accounted for varying per-sample TCR yields.

Germline V gives CDR1 SGHAT, CDR2 FQNNGV. The CDR3 contains 14 residues. Trimming shortened V by 0 bases and J by 4 bases, and 9 bases separated the two germline ends. TCRdb reprocessed the RACE reads with MiXCR, giving one entry per CDR3 protein. This table has some 190,000 distinct CDR3 sequences, about 22% appearing once. Time point meaning: patch test 1, 2 weeks after DPC sensitization. As to treatment: therapeutic diphenylcyclopropenone sensitization with weekly scalp DPC. The genes are TRBV11-2 and TRBJ1-1; D is possibly TRBD1 (5 bases). This receptor was identified in a woman in her forties or fifties with alopecia areata. Some clones in this sample may be carry-over from other donors' samples. Sequencing was performed on whole blood, taken in connection with sensitization to the hapten diphenylcyclopropenone (DPC). This CDR3 is CASSLDRVVTEAFF. CDR3 sequence (DNA): TGTGCCAGCAGCTTAGACAGGGTCGTCACTGAAGCTTTCTTT.